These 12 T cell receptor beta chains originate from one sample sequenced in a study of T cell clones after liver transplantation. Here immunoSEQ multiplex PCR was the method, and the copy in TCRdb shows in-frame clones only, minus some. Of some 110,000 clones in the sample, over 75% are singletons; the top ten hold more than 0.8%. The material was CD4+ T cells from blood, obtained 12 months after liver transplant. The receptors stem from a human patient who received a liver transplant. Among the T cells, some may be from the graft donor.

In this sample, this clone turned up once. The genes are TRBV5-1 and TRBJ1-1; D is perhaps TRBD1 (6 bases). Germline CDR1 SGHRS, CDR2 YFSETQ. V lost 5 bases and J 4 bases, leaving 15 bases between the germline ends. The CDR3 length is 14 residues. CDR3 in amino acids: CASSSTGGATEAFF. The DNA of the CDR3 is TGCGCCAGCAGTTCGACAGGTGGAGCCACTGAAGCTTTCTTT.

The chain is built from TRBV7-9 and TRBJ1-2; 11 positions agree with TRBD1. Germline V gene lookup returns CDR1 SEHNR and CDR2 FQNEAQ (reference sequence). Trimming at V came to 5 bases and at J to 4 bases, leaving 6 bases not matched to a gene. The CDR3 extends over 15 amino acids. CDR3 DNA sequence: TGTGCCAGCAGCCCCAGGACAGGGGGCGGCTATGGCTACACCTTC. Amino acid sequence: CASSPRTGGGYGYTF.

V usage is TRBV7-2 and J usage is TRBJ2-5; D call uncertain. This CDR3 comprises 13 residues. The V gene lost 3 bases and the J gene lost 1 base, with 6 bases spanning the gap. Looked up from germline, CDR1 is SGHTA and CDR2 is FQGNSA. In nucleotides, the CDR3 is TGTGCCAGCAGCTTCCGGGCCCAAGAGACCCAGTACTTC. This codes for CASSFRAQETQYF.

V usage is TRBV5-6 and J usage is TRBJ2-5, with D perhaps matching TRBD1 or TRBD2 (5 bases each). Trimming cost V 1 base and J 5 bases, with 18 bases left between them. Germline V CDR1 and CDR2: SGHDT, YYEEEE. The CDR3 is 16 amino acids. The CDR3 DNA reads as TGTGCCAGCAGCTTGTACAGGTCAGGGAGTCGGGAGACCCAGTACTTC. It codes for CASSLYRSGSRETQYF.

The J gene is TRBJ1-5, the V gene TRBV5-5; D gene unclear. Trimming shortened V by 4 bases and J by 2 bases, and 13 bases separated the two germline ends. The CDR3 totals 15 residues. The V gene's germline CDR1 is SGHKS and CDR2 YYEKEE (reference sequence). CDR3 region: CASSPTPGGNQPQHF. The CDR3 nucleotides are TGTGCCAGCAGCCCCACCCCGGGAGGCAATCAGCCCCAGCATTTT.

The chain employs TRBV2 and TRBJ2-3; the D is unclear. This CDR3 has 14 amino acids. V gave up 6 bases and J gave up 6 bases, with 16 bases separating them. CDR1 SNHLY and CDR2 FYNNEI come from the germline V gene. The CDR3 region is CASSPPGGADTQYF. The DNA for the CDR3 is TGTGCCAGCAGCCCTCCGGGCGGTGCGGATACGCAGTATTTT.

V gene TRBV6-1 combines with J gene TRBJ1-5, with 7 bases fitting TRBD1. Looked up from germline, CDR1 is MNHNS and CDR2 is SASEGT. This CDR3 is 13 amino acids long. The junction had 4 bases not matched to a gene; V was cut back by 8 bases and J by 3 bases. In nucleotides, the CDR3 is TGTGCCAGCGGAGGGACAGCCAATCAGCCCCAGCATTTT. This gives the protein CASGGTANQPQHF.

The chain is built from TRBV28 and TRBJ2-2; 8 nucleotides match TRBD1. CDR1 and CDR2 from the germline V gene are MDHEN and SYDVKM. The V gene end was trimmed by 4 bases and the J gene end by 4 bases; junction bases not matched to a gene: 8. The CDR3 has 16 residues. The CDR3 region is CASSSSGTGVTGELFF. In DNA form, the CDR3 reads TGTGCCAGCAGTTCCTCCGGGACAGGCGTCACCGGGGAGCTGTTTTTT.

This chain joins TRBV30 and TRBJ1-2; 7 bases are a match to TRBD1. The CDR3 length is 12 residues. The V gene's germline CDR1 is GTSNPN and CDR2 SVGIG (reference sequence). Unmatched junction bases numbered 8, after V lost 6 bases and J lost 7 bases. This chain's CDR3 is CACQAGTAGYTF. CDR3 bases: TGTGCCTGCCAAGCCGGGACAGCTGGCTACACCTTC.

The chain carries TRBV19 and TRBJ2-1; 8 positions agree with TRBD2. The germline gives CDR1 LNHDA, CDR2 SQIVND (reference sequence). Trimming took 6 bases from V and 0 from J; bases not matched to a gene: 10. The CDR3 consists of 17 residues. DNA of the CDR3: TGTGCCAGTAGACGAGCGGGAGAAGGAAGCTCCTACAATGAGCAGTTCTTC. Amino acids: CASRRAGEGSSYNEQFF. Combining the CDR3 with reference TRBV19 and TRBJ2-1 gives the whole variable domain DGGITQSPKYLFRKEGQNVTLSCEQNLNHDAMYWYRQDPGQGLRLIYYSQIVNDFQKGDIAEGYSVSREKKESFPLTVTSAQKNPTAFYLCASRRAGEGSSYNEQFFGPGTRLTVL.

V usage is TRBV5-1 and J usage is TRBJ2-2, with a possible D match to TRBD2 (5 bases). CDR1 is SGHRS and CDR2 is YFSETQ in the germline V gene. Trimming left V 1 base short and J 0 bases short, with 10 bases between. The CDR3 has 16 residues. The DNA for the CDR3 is TGCGCCAGCAGCTTGAACGGGGTAGCGAACACCGGGGAGCTGTTTTTT. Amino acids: CASSLNGVANTGELFF.

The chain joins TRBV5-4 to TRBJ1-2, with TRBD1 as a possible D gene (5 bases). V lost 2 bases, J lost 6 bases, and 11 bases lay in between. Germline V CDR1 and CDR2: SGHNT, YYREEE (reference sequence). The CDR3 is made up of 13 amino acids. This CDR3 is CASSFPGRNGYTF. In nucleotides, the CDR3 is TGTGCCAGCAGCTTTCCGGGACGCAATGGCTACACCTTC. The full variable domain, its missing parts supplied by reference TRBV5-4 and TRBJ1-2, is ETGVTQSPTHLIKTRGQQVTLRCSSQSGHNTVSWYQQALGQGPQFIFQYYREEENGRGNFPPRFSGLQFPNYSSELNVNALELDDSALYLCASSFPGRNGYTFGSGTRLTVV.